Described below is a single T cell receptor beta chain sequence and its context. These data are taken from a study of blood T cell repertoires in COVID-19. Study-wide background: Acute-phase and convalescent COVID-19 samples originated in the United States, Italy and Spain. From T cells, B-cell-depleted T cells, or PBMCs came the material, which was cDNA or gDNA.

Assignments of participants to cohorts depended upon their own reported clinical history. The table came from immunoSEQ multiplex PCR; TCRdb's copy has only in-frame clones and leaves some out. The data contain 300,000 to 500,000 clones, roughly 90% of them singletons. Germline trimming cut 4 bases from V and 8 bases from J; bases unmatched to any gene: 10. The CDR3 spans 14 residues. Germline CDR1 and CDR2: SGHRS and YFSETQ. The TCR comes from a woman under 40 with acute COVID-19. The chain is built from TRBV5-1 and TRBJ1-1, with TRBD1 matching over 8 bases. The sequencing sample was made of PBMCs or T cells enriched from blood (not recorded which). The CDR3 DNA sequence: TGCGCCAGCAGCACACAGGGGGGCTACGTAGAAGCTTTCTTT. It yields the protein CASSTQGGYVEAFF.